A selection of T cell receptor beta chains follows, all from one sample in a study of blood T cell repertoires in COVID-19. Sequenced by immunoSEQ multiplex PCR; TCRdb stores in-frame clones only, minus some. The table lists about 170,000 clones, approximately 91% of them singletons. The sample taken for sequencing was peripheral blood. These TCRs come from a man in his late teens or twenties with COVID-19, enrolled during active disease. Both conserved end residues are part of each CDR3. A D gene is named only where the DNA matches it firmly. Rows may omit the clone size; those that give it use once, few, many or a size class.

clone size,D gene,J gene,V gene,CDR3 protein,CDR3 DNA
-,-,TRBJ1-6,TRBV27,CASTRAGIGNSPLHF,TGTGCCAGCACCAGGGCGGGGATTGGTAATTCACCCCTCCACTTT
-,-,TRBJ2-2,TRBV18,CASSARDSNPGELFF,TGTGCCAGCTCAGCAAGGGACTCGAACCCCGGGGAGCTGTTTTTT
once,TRBD2,TRBJ2-1,TRBV3-1/TRBV3-2,CASSHLAGGVYNEQFF,TGTGCCAGCAGCCACCTAGCGGGAGGAGTCTACAATGAGCAGTTCTTC
-,TRBD1,TRBJ2-2,TRBV7-2,CASSSYRGSNTGELFF,TGTGCCAGCAGCTCGTACAGGGGGTCCAACACCGGGGAGCTGTTTTTT
-,TRBD1,TRBJ1-6,TRBV5-4,CASSSSDRGPDSPLHF,TGTGCCAGCAGCTCCAGTGACAGGGGGCCGGATTCACCCCTCCACTTT
-,TRBD2,TRBJ2-1,TRBV29-1,CSVDLAATDNEQFF,TGCAGCGTCGATCTAGCGGCGACGGACAATGAGCAGTTCTTC
once,-,TRBJ2-1,TRBV28,CASSLISATKEWEQFF,TGTGCCAGCAGTTTAATATCCGCGACGAAGGAGTGGGAGCAGTTCTTC
-,-,TRBJ1-1,TRBV9,CASSVVPGQPNTEAFF,TGTGCCAGCAGCGTGGTACCGGGACAACCGAACACTGAAGCTTTCTTT
once,TRBD2,TRBJ2-7,TRBV27,CASSARLAPRYEQYF,TGTGCCAGCAGTGCACGACTAGCGCCTCGCTACGAGCAGTACTTC
-,TRBD2,TRBJ2-1,TRBV7-3,CASSSGLAPGEQFF,TGTGCCAGCAGCTCGGGACTAGCCCCCGGTGAGCAGTTCTTC
-,TRBD2,TRBJ2-7,TRBV3-1/TRBV3-2,CASSPGTSGRNEQYF,TGTGCCAGCAGCCCCGGGACTAGCGGGAGAAACGAGCAGTACTTC
few,-,TRBJ1-3,TRBV28,CASSSIRQPSSGNTIYF,TGTGCCAGCAGTTCTATTCGACAGCCTTCCTCTGGAAACACCATATATTTT
-,TRBD1,TRBJ1-4,TRBV7-9,CASSLMGQNNEKLFF,TGTGCCAGCAGCCTCATGGGACAGAATAATGAAAAACTGTTTTTT
-,TRBD1,TRBJ1-2,TRBV30,CAWRRPQGIYGYTF,TGTGCCTGGAGACGCCCACAGGGGATTTATGGCTACACCTTC
-,-,TRBJ1-2,TRBV24-1,CATSDPTGYEGYTF,TGTGCCACCAGTGACCCTACAGGGTATGAGGGCTACACCTTC
-,-,TRBJ2-3,TRBV5-1,CASSLDGHGTDTQYF,TGCGCCAGCAGCTTGGACGGTCATGGCACAGATACGCAGTATTTT
-,TRBD2,TRBJ2-7,TRBV27,CASSKGLAEISYEQYF,TGTGCCAGCAGTAAGGGACTAGCGGAGATATCCTACGAGCAGTACTTC
-,-,TRBJ1-2,TRBV6-5,CASSYTLQPNYGYTF,TGTGCCAGCAGTTACACGTTACAGCCTAACTATGGCTACACCTTC
-,-,TRBJ2-7,TRBV5-6,CASSSRSTSRLYYEQYF,TGTGCCAGCAGCTCCCGTAGCACATCCCGATTGTACTACGAGCAGTACTTC
-,TRBD1,TRBJ1-2,TRBV29-1,CSAGGGQTYGYTF,TGCAGCGCCGGAGGGGGACAGACTTATGGCTACACCTTC
-,-,TRBJ2-7,TRBV9,CASSFRDNAYEQYF,TGTGCCAGCAGCTTCCGGGATAACGCCTACGAGCAGTACTTC
once,-,TRBJ1-1,TRBV27,CATETGTEAFF,TGTGCCACCGAGACGGGGACTGAAGCTTTCTTT
-,-,TRBJ1-6,TRBV9,CASSVGRGGNLNKIGNSPLHF,TGTGCCAGCAGCGTAGGGAGGGGGGGAAATTTAAATAAGATAGGTAATTCACCCCTCCACTTT
once,TRBD2,TRBJ2-2,TRBV3-1/TRBV3-2,CASSQVVLMTSGKTGGELFF,TGTGCCAGCAGCCAAGTGGTGTTAATGACTAGCGGGAAAACGGGCGGGGAGCTGTTTTTT
-,TRBD1,TRBJ1-1,TRBV28,CASTLRDRDHSAFF,TGTGCCAGCACCTTACGGGACAGGGACCATTCGGCTTTCTTT
-,-,TRBJ2-2,TRBV7-3,CASSLTSAGWNTGELFF,TGTGCCAGCAGCTTAACGTCCGCGGGCTGGAACACCGGGGAGCTGTTTTTT
-,TRBD2,TRBJ2-1,TRBV27,CASRLGLAGGEQFF,TGTGCCAGCAGACTTGGACTAGCGGGGGGTGAGCAGTTCTTC
-,-,TRBJ2-2,TRBV2,CASTERGTGELFF,TGTGCCAGCACCGAAAGGGGCACCGGGGAGCTGTTTTTT
-,-,TRBJ2-7,TRBV3-1/TRBV3-2,CASSQAIYEQYF,TGTGCCAGCAGCCAAGCAATCTACGAGCAGTACTTC
-,-,TRBJ1-5,TRBV5-5,CASSPTAQDQPQHF,TGTGCCAGCAGCCCGACAGCCCAGGATCAGCCCCAGCATTTT
-,-,TRBJ2-1,TRBV27,CASSLSTVSGSSYNEQFF,TGTGCCAGCAGTTTATCGACGGTCAGCGGAAGCTCCTACAATGAGCAGTTCTTC
once,TRBD1,TRBJ1-5,TRBV19,CASSTGTGGRKQPQHF,TGTGCCAGTAGTACCGGGACAGGGGGCAGGAAGCAGCCCCAGCATTTT
-,TRBD2,TRBJ2-1,TRBV7-9,CASDSGRPMFF,TGTGCCAGCGATAGCGGGCGTCCGATGTTCTTC
-,TRBD1,TRBJ2-7,TRBV5-6,CASSEDRGLEQYF,TGTGCCAGCAGCGAGGACAGGGGGCTCGAGCAGTACTTC
-,-,TRBJ2-3,TRBV5-6,CASSLEIIDTQYF,TGTGCCAGCAGCTTGGAAATCATAGATACGCAGTATTTT
-,-,TRBJ1-3,TRBV3-1/TRBV3-2,CASSEDKYTGATSGNTIYF,TGTGCCAGCAGCGAAGACAAATATACAGGAGCCACCTCTGGGAACACCATATATTTT
-,-,TRBJ2-7,TRBV29-1,CSVDAGISSYEQYF,TGCAGCGTTGACGCGGGGATAAGCTCCTACGAGCAGTACTTC
-,-,TRBJ1-3,TRBV9,CASSVGGVPSSGNTIYF,TGTGCCAGCAGCGTAGGGGGGGTCCCATCATCTGGAAACACCATATATTTT
-,-,TRBJ1-5,TRBV27,CASSLLGDGQPQHF,TGTGCCAGCAGTTTACTAGGGGATGGCCAGCCCCAGCATTTT
once,-,TRBJ1-6,TRBV5-6,CASSLGLGASPLHF,TGTGCCAGCAGCTTAGGACTTGGAGCTTCACCCCTCCACTTT
-,TRBD2,TRBJ2-1,TRBV6-1,CASSEMPLAGYMNEQFF,TGTGCCAGCAGTGAAATGCCCCTAGCGGGATATATGAATGAGCAGTTCTTC
-,TRBD2,TRBJ2-1,TRBV7-8,CASIQGVWTSGNNEQFF,TGTGCCAGCATTCAGGGGGTCTGGACTAGCGGAAACAATGAGCAGTTCTTC
-,-,TRBJ2-2,TRBV28,CASERLDGELFF,TGTGCCAGCGAGAGACTAGACGGGGAGCTGTTTTTT
-,-,TRBJ2-7,TRBV6-1,CASSDKTMTPYEQYF,TGTGCCAGCAGTGATAAAACGATGACTCCCTACGAGCAGTACTTC
-,-,TRBJ2-6,TRBV29-1,CSVVPSGANVLTF,TGCAGCGTTGTTCCTTCTGGGGCCAACGTCCTGACTTTC
-,-,TRBJ1-4,TRBV5-5,CASSSSGLISRLFF,TGTGCCAGCAGCTCATCGGGACTAATCTCACGGCTGTTTTTT
-,TRBD2,TRBJ2-7,TRBV19,CASTPGLAGGPYEQYF,TGTGCCAGTACCCCGGGACTAGCGGGGGGGCCCTACGAGCAGTACTTC
-,-,TRBJ1-1,TRBV28,CASSELAVGGAFF,TGTGCCAGCAGTGAATTGGCAGTCGGCGGAGCTTTCTTT
-,-,TRBJ1-2,TRBV5-1,CASSEGGVDGYTF,TGCGCCAGCAGCGAAGGAGGGGTCGATGGCTACACCTTC
-,TRBD2,TRBJ2-7,TRBV28,CASSFTQTSGRIYEQYF,TGTGCCAGCAGTTTTACCCAAACTAGCGGGAGGATCTACGAGCAGTACTTC
-,-,TRBJ1-1,TRBV29-1,CSVKGRRLEAFF,TGCAGCGTTAAAGGACGGAGGCTTGAAGCTTTCTTT
-,-,TRBJ2-1,TRBV7-3,CASSRSGRSYNEQFF,TGTGCCAGCAGCAGAAGCGGACGCTCCTACAATGAGCAGTTCTTC
once,-,TRBJ2-7,TRBV6-5,CASSSATGFGEQYF,TGTGCCAGCAGTTCCGCGACGGGGTTTGGCGAGCAGTACTTC
-,-,TRBJ2-1,TRBV10-2,CASSEFRGNEQFF,TGCGCCAGCAGTGAGTTTAGGGGGAATGAGCAGTTCTTC
-,-,TRBJ1-1,TRBV6-5,CASSTHAGQRFEAFF,TGTGCCAGCAGTACCCATGCGGGGCAACGGTTTGAAGCTTTCTTT
-,-,TRBJ1-5,TRBV3-1/TRBV3-2,CASSQERASQPQHF,TGTGCCAGCAGCCAAGAGAGGGCCTCTCAGCCCCAGCATTTT
-,TRBD2,TRBJ2-1,TRBV3-1/TRBV3-2,CASSHSGTSGRSRNEQFF,TGTGCCAGCAGCCACTCCGGGACTAGCGGGAGGTCACGAAATGAGCAGTTCTTC